These 19 T cell receptor beta chains originate from one sample sequenced in a study of cytomegalovirus exposure and HLA in healthy donors. Primers: 60 Vbeta forward and 13 Jbeta reverse. Using immunoSEQ multiplex PCR, the repertoire was profiled, and TCRdb retains in-frame clones only, with some absent. Of 180,000 or so clones listed, roughly 70% are singletons. Sequencing used PBMCs. The receptor set was obtained from a male donor in good health and CMV-seronegative.

The rearrangement links TRBV11-3 to TRBJ2-2; D not resolved. Germline lookup yields CDR1 SGHNT and CDR2 YENEEA. V was trimmed by 1 base and J by 0 bases, leaving 6 bases between them. The CDR3 extends over 15 amino acids. In DNA, the CDR3 is TGTGCCAGCAGCTTAGGGCCGACGAACACCGGGGAGCTGTTTTTT. Translation: CASSLGPTNTGELFF.

Comments on this clone: The germline gene is not matched at one end of the junction; a read error may be the cause. V usage is TRBV6-5 and J usage is TRBJ1-6; 7 nucleotides match TRBD1. The CDR3 has 15 residues. Germline loops: CDR1 MNHEY, CDR2 SVGAGI. This CDR3 reads CASTYSGTANSPLHF. CDR3 DNA: TGTGCCAGCACTTACTCGGGGACAGCAAATTCACCCCTCCACTTT.

This chain joins TRBV7-2 and TRBJ2-6; D call uncertain. This CDR3 comprises 13 residues. Trimming removed 5 bases from V and 1 base from J, with 3 bases in between. Germline assignment: CDR1 SGHTA and CDR2 FQGNSA. The CDR3 protein is CASSPSGANVLTF. CDR3 nucleotides: TGTGCCAGCAGCCCTTCTGGGGCCAACGTCCTGACTTTC.

The chain uses TRBV7-3 and TRBJ2-6; D remains ambiguous. Germline V lookup: CDR1 SGHTA, CDR2 FQGTGA. Trimming left V 6 bases short and J 0 bases short, with 18 bases between. CDR3 length: 18 amino acids. The CDR3 sequence is CASRSPGDFPSGANVLTF. Written as DNA, the CDR3 is TGTGCCAGCAGATCCCCCGGAGACTTCCCCTCTGGGGCCAACGTCCTGACTTTC.

V and J are TRBV5-4 and TRBJ1-1; a weak D match, TRBD1 (5 bases). The CDR3 consists of 15 residues. Trimming took 2 bases from V and 1 from J, leaving 12 bases between them. CDR1 SGHNT and CDR2 YYREEE come from the germline V gene (reference sequence). CDR3 nucleotides: TGTGCCAGCAGCTTAGACGCGGGACGGAACACTGAAGCTTTCTTT. Translating gives CASSLDAGRNTEAFF.

The chain links TRBV27 to TRBJ1-2; TRBD1 agrees at 8 bases. The CDR3 length is 16 residues. V lost 0 bases to trimming and J lost 2 bases; unmatched junction nucleotides: 5. The germline V gene has CDR1 MNHEY and CDR2 SMNVEV (reference sequence). The DNA for the CDR3 is TGTGCCAGCAGTTTATCGCTAAACAGGGGGAACTATGGCTACACCTTC. Amino acid sequence: CASSLSLNRGNYGYTF.

The chain uses TRBV6-5 and TRBJ2-7; D is ambiguous. This CDR3 is 15 amino acids long. The V gene lost 6 bases and the J gene lost 5 bases, with 20 bases spanning the gap. Germline lookup yields CDR1 MNHEY and CDR2 SVGAGI. The CDR3 nucleotides read TGTGCCAGCAGACCCGCGGCCGTTAATAGCCACGAGCAGTACTTC. Protein sequence: CASRPAAVNSHEQYF.

For the CDR3, the DNA is TGTGCCACCAGCAGGGGGGGGATCGGGCCCTGGAATGAGCAGTTCTTC. This translates into CATSRGGIGPWNEQFF. The genes are TRBV15 and TRBJ2-1, with 7 positions matching TRBD2. The CDR3 contains 16 residues. CDR1 is LNHNV, CDR2 YYDKDF, per germline (reference sequence). V lost 3 bases and J lost 7; bases outside the gene matches: 12.

The CDR3 loop is CAWRSQGAGYEQYF. The CDR3 DNA reads as TGTGCCTGGAGATCGCAGGGGGCAGGGTACGAGCAGTACTTC. The chain employs TRBV30 and TRBJ2-7; 8 bases map to TRBD1. The CDR3 sequence is 14 residues long. Trimming took 3 bases from V and 4 from J; bases not matched to a gene: 8. Germline V gene lookup returns CDR1 GTSNPN and CDR2 SVGIG (reference sequence).

This chain uses TRBV6-5 with TRBJ1-5; 8 nucleotides align to TRBD1. The CDR3 extends over 15 amino acids. V lost 6 bases to trimming and J lost 1 base; unmatched junction nucleotides: 5. Germline assignment: CDR1 MNHEY and CDR2 SVGAGI. CDR3 loop: CASRMTGVSNQPQHF. CDR3 sequence (DNA): TGTGCCAGCAGGATGACAGGGGTAAGCAATCAGCCCCAGCATTTT.

The chain links TRBV4-2 to TRBJ1-4; D perhaps matches TRBD1 (5 bases). Germline V gives CDR1 LGHNA, CDR2 YNFKEQ. Trimming removed 1 base from V and 0 bases from J, with 9 bases in between. This CDR3 comprises 16 residues. The DNA of the CDR3 is TGTGCCAGCAGCCAAGGCCAGGGCGCAACTAATGAAAAACTGTTTTTT. This translates into CASSQGQGATNEKLFF.

The gene calls are TRBV6-5 and TRBJ2-7, with D maybe TRBD2 (6 bases). The CDR3 has 14 amino acids. Germline V gives CDR1 MNHEY, CDR2 SVGAGI. Trimming pared 1 base from V and 0 bases from J, leaving 7 bases between. The CDR3 loop reads CASSYLTSSYEQYF. CDR3 sequence (DNA): TGTGCCAGCAGTTACTTGACTAGCTCCTACGAGCAGTACTTC.

The CDR3 DNA reads as TGTGCCAGCAGCGCCGACAGGGCGCCGGGGGAGACCCAGTACTTC. This codes for CASSADRAPGETQYF. The chain uses TRBV2 and TRBJ2-5; TRBD1 matches at 7 bases. Germline V gene lookup returns CDR1 SNHLY and CDR2 FYNNEI. Germline trimming cut 6 bases from V and 5 bases from J; bases unmatched to any gene: 12. The CDR3 totals 15 residues.

The table lists this clone with a few counts. The chain couples TRBV14 to TRBJ1-3, with TRBD1 identical over 11 bases. Trimming took 1 base from V and 0 from J; bases not matched to a gene: 8. Germline CDR1 and CDR2: SGHDN and FVKESK. CDR3 length: 19 amino acids. The CDR3: CASSQGTGGLPSSGNTIYF. The CDR3 nucleotides read TGTGCCAGCAGCCAAGGGACAGGGGGCCTTCCAAGCTCTGGAAACACCATATATTTT.

The rearrangement links TRBV7-9 to TRBJ1-6; 7 bases are a match to TRBD1. The germline gives CDR1 SEHNR, CDR2 FQNEAQ (reference sequence). This CDR3 has 14 amino acids. V shed 8 bases, J shed 7 bases, and the junction held 8 bases outside the gene matches. The CDR3 nucleotides read TGTGCCAGCGCACGACAGGGCGGCAATTCACCCCTCCACTTT. Translating gives CASARQGGNSPLHF.

The chain has TRBV5-1 and TRBJ2-3; D is possibly TRBD1 (6 bases). Trimming stripped 3 bases from V and 1 base from J, with 12 bases between. The CDR3 spans 15 residues. CDR1 is SGHRS, CDR2 YFSETQ, per germline. The CDR3 region has the DNA TGCGCCAGCAGCTCGATGACAGGAGGCACAGATACGCAGTATTTT. It yields the protein CASSSMTGGTDTQYF.

The V and J genes are TRBV6-5 and TRBJ1-1; D may be TRBD1 (5 bases). CDR3 length: 13 residues. Looked up from germline, CDR1 is MNHEY and CDR2 is SVGAGI. Trimming stripped 5 bases from V and 4 bases from J, with 11 bases between. This CDR3 is CASSARVGTEAFF. DNA for the CDR3: TGTGCCAGCAGTGCCAGGGTGGGCACTGAAGCTTTCTTT.

This chain uses TRBV7-9 with TRBJ2-1; 9 bases map to TRBD1. The germline CDR1 and CDR2 sequences are SEHNR and FQNEAQ (reference sequence). The CDR3 contains 14 residues. Trimming took 4 bases from V and 7 from J; bases not matched to a gene: 5. The CDR3 sequence is CASSSGTGLNEQFF. The CDR3 nucleotides are TGTGCCAGCAGCTCCGGGACAGGGCTTAATGAGCAGTTCTTC.

This clone was seen only a few times. This chain uses TRBV2 with TRBJ1-5, with a weak D call TRBD1 (6 bases). V lost 4 bases, J lost 1 base, and 8 bases lay in between. CDR3 length: 14 amino acids. CDR1 and CDR2 from the germline V gene are SNHLY and FYNNEI. CDR3 DNA sequence: TGTGCCAGCAGTGCGACAGGAAGCAATCAGCCCCAGCATTTT. Its translation: CASSATGSNQPQHF.